The following is a TCR beta chain sequence with its context. This sample was included in a study of blood T cell repertoires in COVID-19. TCRdb's table, derived via immunoSEQ multiplex PCR, lists solely in-frame clones and lacks some. The data contain a few hundred thousand clones, approximately 85% of them singletons. V was clipped by 4 bases and J by 1 base; unmatched bases: 10. Germline CDR1 and CDR2: SGDLS and YYNGEE. The CDR3 sequence is 18 residues long. Recovered status in Cohort 3 required two negative PCRs, clearance, or symptom resolution. This sequence was found in a young man who had recovered from COVID-19. Input material: PBMCs or T cells enriched from blood (not recorded which). The J gene is TRBJ2-2, the V gene TRBV9; the match to TRBD2 covers 10 bases. The CDR3 sequence: CASSLSHSSGGNTGELFF. DNA for the CDR3: TGTGCCAGCAGCCTGTCCCATTCTAGCGGGGGGAACACCGGGGAGCTGTTTTTT.